Below are 2 T cell receptor beta chains sequenced from a single sample in a study of cytomegalovirus exposure and HLA in healthy donors. Vbeta (60) and Jbeta (13) primers were used in the PCR. Generated by immunoSEQ multiplex PCR, the TCRdb table keeps only in-frame clones and is missing some. This sample has about 89,000 clones; 70% to 80% occur once, and the top ten carry 3.5% to 4.5%. Sequencing was performed on PBMCs. These receptor sequences come from a young man in good health and CMV-seronegative.

This clone was detected only once. The chain uses TRBV2 and TRBJ2-3; 10 bases map to TRBD2. Germline V gene sequence: CDR1 SNHLY, CDR2 FYNNEI. Trimming at V came to 4 bases and at J to 6 bases, leaving 1 base not matched to a gene. The CDR3 totals 13 residues. The CDR3 protein is CASSASGGDTQYF. CDR3 nucleotide sequence: TGTGCCAGCAGTGCTAGCGGGGGTGATACGCAGTATTTT. The full variable domain, in which reference TRBV2 and TRBJ2-3 provide the parts outside the CDR3, is EPEVTQTPSHQVTQMGQEVILRCVPISNHLYFYWYRQILGQKVEFLVSFYNNEISEKSEIFDDQFSVERPDGSNFTLKIRSTKLEDSAMYFCASSASGGDTQYFGPGTRLTVL.

The rearrangement uses TRBV5-6 and TRBJ1-2; D might be TRBD1 (5 bases). V lost 1 base and J lost 6, with 13 bases in between. The CDR3 runs 14 residues. CDR1 and CDR2 (germline): SGHDT, YYEEEE. DNA of the CDR3: TGTGCCAGCAGCTTGTTCTCGGGGGGGAATGGCTACACCTTC. It specifies CASSLFSGGNGYTF.